Each of the 32 T cell receptor beta chains below was sequenced from the same sample in a study of T cell responses to AZD1222 COVID-19 vaccine (dated by TCRdb to the early 2020s). Interpreted using the paper, the time point label stands for: baseline before first vaccination. The library was produced with the immunoSEQ multiplex PCR assay. The source is immuneACCESS, and TCRdb retained only in-frame sequences with V and J called. Part of the clones is not carried over; for the studies checked, unresolved V genes explain less than half of this, and the remainder is unexplained. For this sample the table gives more than 250,000 clones, of which more than 80% were detected only once. The top ten clonotypes cover roughly 0.51% of the sample. Material: peripheral blood, obtained on day 0 of AZD1222 vaccination. The receptors derive from an adult in good health.

On this clone: Because the CDR3's place on the DNA is in doubt, the DNA is left out and the CDR3 is given as listed by TCRdb. This chain joins TRBV11-2 and TRBJ1-1; TRBD1, as called in the table, went unchecked against the DNA. The length of the CDR3 is 14 amino acids, counting both ends. Germline V lookup: CDR1 SGHAT, CDR2 FQNNGV. The CDR3 spells CASILGSLGTEAFF.

The chain is built from TRBV29-1 and TRBJ1-2; possible D gene TRBD1, 5 bases. The CDR3 is 11 residues long. The V and J ends lost 7 bases and 8 bases respectively, with 14 bases between them. Per germline, CDR1 SQVTM and CDR2 ANQGSEA. CDR3 region: CSARTGRGYTF. The DNA of the CDR3 is TGCAGCGCCCGCACGGGACGAGGCTACACCTTC.

Notes on this clone: The same CDR3 is also encoded by other DNA sequences in this sample. This rearrangement joins TRBV9 to TRBJ1-1; possibly TRBD1 for D (5 bases). CDR3 length equals 13 residues. Germline V gene sequence: CDR1 SGDLS, CDR2 YYNGEE. Trimming took 3 bases from V and 0 from J, leaving 6 bases between them. This CDR3 reads CASSARVNTEAFF. In DNA form, the CDR3 reads TGTGCCAGCAGCGCCAGGGTGAACACTGAAGCTTTCTTT.

The V gene is TRBV5-6, the J gene TRBJ1-4; D is ambiguous. The germline V gene has CDR1 SGHDT and CDR2 YYEEEE. Between the trimmed V and J ends, which lost 3 bases and 0 bases, there was a span of 9 bases. This CDR3 spans 15 amino acids. This CDR3 is CASSSYTTTNEKLFF. CDR3 coding DNA: TGTGCCAGCAGCTCCTACACAACAACTAATGAAAAACTGTTTTTT.

The chain couples TRBV23-1 to TRBJ1-6, with 7 bases lining up with TRBD1. TRBV23-1 is an ORF for which the function is uncertain. The CDR3 spans 15 residues. V shed 3 bases and J 8 bases; nucleotides not matched to a gene: 7. Here the CDR3 reads CASSQPPTGYSPLHF. CDR3 bases: TGCGCCAGCAGTCAGCCACCGACAGGGTATTCACCCCTCCACTTT.

J is TRBJ2-5 and V is TRBV7-9, with D perhaps TRBD1 (5 bases). Trimming took off 2 bases at V and 2 bases at J, with 12 bases between the two ends. CDR3 length: 15 amino acids. The germline CDR1 and CDR2 sequences are SEHNR and FQNEAQ (reference sequence). The CDR3 DNA reads as TGTGCCAGCAGCTTATCGCCAGGGATTCAAGAGACCCAGTACTTC. Translation gives CASSLSPGIQETQYF.

This clone was seen a few times. This chain joins TRBV5-1 and TRBJ2-1, with D possibly matching TRBD2 (5 bases). CDR1 is SGHRS, CDR2 YFSETQ, per germline. V lost 2 bases and J 0 bases, leaving 6 bases between the germline ends. This CDR3 has 14 residues. CDR3 amino acids: CASSLGSSYNEQFF. In DNA form, the CDR3 reads TGCGCCAGCAGCTTAGGGAGCTCCTACAATGAGCAGTTCTTC.

The rearrangement uses TRBV7-9 and TRBJ2-1; 7 bases map to TRBD2. The germline gives CDR1 SEHNR, CDR2 FQNEAQ (reference sequence). This CDR3 region has 12 residues. The J segment lost 8 bases and the V segment lost 2 bases, leaving 0 bases of the junction unmatched. The CDR3 region is CASSLLADEQFF. The DNA for the CDR3 is TGTGCCAGCAGCTTACTAGCGGATGAGCAGTTCTTC.

The V call is TRBV15, the J call TRBJ1-3, with no clear D. CDR1 and CDR2 (germline): LNHNV, YYDKDF (reference sequence). The CDR3 totals 12 residues. V was clipped by 6 bases and J by 4 bases, with 7 bases between them. As DNA, the CDR3 is TGTGCCACCAGTTTCGGGGGAAACACCATATATTTT. It is translated as CATSFGGNTIYF. The entire variable domain, with the rest obtained from reference TRBV15 and TRBJ1-3, is as follows: DAMVIQNPRYQVTQFGKPVTLSCSQTLNHNVMYWYQQKSSQAPKLLFHYYDKDFNNEADTPDNFQSRRPNTSFCFLDIRSPGLGDTAMYLCATSFGGNTIYFGEGSWLTVV.

CDR3 sequence: CASSADRNQPQHF. CDR3 DNA: TGTGCCAGCAGTGCGGACAGGAATCAGCCCCAGCATTTT. The chain combines TRBV12-3 or TRBV12-4 with TRBJ1-5; TRBD1 matches at 7 bases. After removal of 5 bases from V and 4 bases from J, the junction contained 2 bases not matched to a gene. CDR3 size: 13 residues.

This chain links TRBV27 with TRBJ2-6; D uncertain. CDR1 and CDR2 from the germline V gene are MNHEY and SMNVEV (reference sequence). This CDR3 comprises 19 residues. The ends were cut back, 2 bases at V and 0 bases at J, with 17 bases in the middle. The CDR3 here is CASSLELDGLLSGANVLTF. For the CDR3, the DNA is TGTGCCAGCAGTTTAGAGTTGGATGGGCTTCTCTCTGGGGCCAACGTCCTGACTTTC.

This clone showed up just once. The rearrangement joins TRBV4-1 to TRBJ2-7; possible D gene TRBD1, 6 bases. Germline V lookup: CDR1 MGHRA, CDR2 YSYEKL. Trimming left V 3 bases short and J 3 bases short, with 12 bases between. The CDR3 spans 14 residues. The CDR3 loop is CASSQSGQNYEQYF. CDR3 DNA sequence: TGCGCCAGCAGCCAGTCGGGACAAAACTACGAGCAGTACTTC.

This clone was observed once. This chain joins TRBV10-3 and TRBJ1-1, with a possible D match to TRBD1 (5 bases). V was trimmed by 7 bases and J by 6 bases, leaving 15 bases between them. The CDR3 has 13 residues. The germline CDR1 and CDR2 sequences are ENHRY and SYGVKD. In nucleotides, the CDR3 is TGTGCCATCAAGCCCGGGGGTGGGTCTGAAGCTTTCTTT. Translating it yields CAIKPGGGSEAFF.

The chain is built from TRBV7-9 and TRBJ2-3, with TRBD1 identical over 9 bases. The J segment lost 6 bases and the V segment lost 5 bases, leaving 6 bases of the junction unmatched. Germline V CDR1 and CDR2: SEHNR, FQNEAQ (reference sequence). This CDR3 spans 14 amino acids. CDR3 nucleotides: TGTGCCAGCAGCGATGCCGGGACAGGGGATACGCAGTATTTT. This translates into CASSDAGTGDTQYF.

The V call is TRBV9, the J call TRBJ2-5; D might be TRBD1 (5 bases). CDR3 length: 13 residues. Germline V CDR1 and CDR2: SGDLS, YYNGEE. The V end lost 5 bases, the J end lost 3 bases, and 11 bases lay between the germline ends. CDR3 residues: CASSGDSKETQYF. The CDR3 DNA reads as TGTGCCAGCAGTGGTGACAGTAAAGAGACCCAGTACTTC.

This clone was counted a single time. The chain joins TRBV6-5 to TRBJ2-5, with a weak D call TRBD2 (6 bases). The CDR3 length is 15 residues. V was cut by 6 bases and J by 4 bases, with 18 bases left in between. CDR1 and CDR2 from the germline V gene are MNHEY and SVGAGI. CDR3 bases: TGTGCCAGCAGCCGGGCGGGGCCTGAGGGAGAGACCCAGTACTTC. It codes for CASSRAGPEGETQYF.

This clone was seen only once. The chain couples TRBV5-4 to TRBJ1-2; 9 bases fit TRBD1. This CDR3 has 15 amino acids. The J segment lost 2 bases and the V segment lost 3 bases, leaving 5 bases of the junction unmatched. Germline V gene data show CDR1 as SGHNT and CDR2 as YYREEE (reference sequence). The CDR3 DNA reads as TGTGCCAGCAGCTACTGGGACAGGGTAAACTATGGCTACACCTTC. This gives the protein CASSYWDRVNYGYTF. The variable domain in full, with the rest retrieved from reference TRBV5-4 and TRBJ1-2, is ETGVTQSPTHLIKTRGQQVTLRCSSQSGHNTVSWYQQALGQGPQFIFQYYREEENGRGNFPPRFSGLQFPNYSSELNVNALELDDSALYLCASSYWDRVNYGYTFGSGTRLTVV.

V gene TRBV19 combines with J gene TRBJ1-1; D not certain. Germline lookup yields CDR1 LNHDA and CDR2 SQIVND (reference sequence). Trimming took off 1 base at V and 0 bases at J, with 6 bases between the two ends. CDR3 length: 14 residues. CDR3 protein: CASSIGVMNTEAFF. CDR3 bases: TGTGCCAGTAGTATAGGAGTCATGAACACTGAAGCTTTCTTT.

V and J are TRBV18 and TRBJ1-1; 9 positions agree with TRBD1. The germline V gene encodes CDR1 KGHSH and CDR2 LQKENI. J gave up 0 bases and V 3 bases, and 5 bases lay outside the gene matches. This CDR3 spans 16 amino acids. CDR3 residues: CASSPGQGFMNTEAFF. The CDR3 nucleotides read TGTGCCAGCTCACCGGGACAGGGATTCATGAACACTGAAGCTTTCTTT.

The chain uses TRBV7-3 and TRBJ2-3; 12 bases match TRBD2. The CDR3 spans 14 residues. V was clipped by 4 bases and J by 6 bases; unmatched bases: 2. Germline V gene sequence: CDR1 SGHTA, CDR2 FQGTGA. The CDR3 nucleotides read TGTGCCAGCAGCTCACTAGCGGGGGGCGATACGCAGTATTTT. This encodes CASSSLAGGDTQYF.

The chain has TRBV28 and TRBJ2-2, with TRBD2 as a possible D gene (5 bases). Germline V gene sequence: CDR1 MDHEN, CDR2 SYDVKM. V lost 3 bases and J lost 7, with 9 bases in between. The CDR3 is 13 amino acids. CDR3 DNA: TGTGCCAGCAGTTTTGAGGGTCACGGGGAGCTGTTTTTT. Protein: CASSFEGHGELFF.

In DNA form, the CDR3 reads TGTGCCAGCAGCCTACTGGAGGGAAACACCATATATTTT. It codes for CASSLLEGNTIYF. This chain uses TRBV3-1 (or the pseudogene TRBV3-2) with TRBJ1-3; D is unresolved. Trimming took 4 bases from V and 4 from J, leaving 8 bases between them. CDR1 is LGHDT and CDR2 is YNNKEL in the germline V gene (reference sequence). This CDR3 region has 13 residues.

The rearrangement links TRBV29-1 to TRBJ2-2; D call uncertain. The ends were cut back, 6 bases at V and 2 bases at J, with 4 bases in the middle. The CDR3 runs to 11 residues. Germline V lookup: CDR1 SQVTM, CDR2 ANQGSEA. For the CDR3, the DNA is TGCAGCGTCCAAAACACCGGGGAGCTGTTTTTT. Encoded protein: CSVQNTGELFF.

The chain recombines TRBV13 with TRBJ2-7, with D perhaps matching TRBD1 or TRBD2 (6 bases each). With 5 bases removed from V and 3 bases from J, the gap between germline ends came to 17 bases. The CDR3 has 15 amino acids. Per the germline V gene, CDR1 is PRHDT and CDR2 is FYEKMQ (reference sequence). DNA for the CDR3: TGTGCCAGCAGCCCCCGGGGGCCGGAGAACTACGAGCAGTACTTC. It yields the protein CASSPRGPENYEQYF.

The V and J genes are TRBV28 and TRBJ2-7, with 9 bases fitting TRBD2. The germline gives CDR1 MDHEN, CDR2 SYDVKM. J lost 6 bases, V lost 10 bases, and 10 bases had no gene match. The CDR3 is made up of 13 amino acids. CDR3 DNA: TGTGCCACCTCCACCCGCGGGAGGGGCGAGCAGTACTTC. Protein sequence: CATSTRGRGEQYF.

The gene calls are TRBV3-1 (or the pseudogene TRBV3-2) and TRBJ2-7; the D is unclear. Germline assignment: CDR1 LGHDT and CDR2 YNNKEL (reference sequence). Trimming took 4 bases from V and 6 from J, leaving 10 bases between them. This CDR3 is 12 amino acids long. The CDR3 loop is CASSPGGVEQYF. The CDR3 nucleotides are TGTGCCAGCAGCCCCGGCGGAGTCGAGCAGTACTTC.

The chain links TRBV7-9 to TRBJ2-2; D possibly matches TRBD1 or TRBD2 (5 bases each). V was pared by 1 base and J by 4 bases, with 10 bases between. The CDR3 loop spans 15 amino acids. Germline CDR1 is SEHNR and CDR2 is FQNEAQ (reference sequence). DNA for the CDR3: TGTGCCAGCAGCTTAGGGCTTGGGACCACCGGGGAGCTGTTTTTT. This sequence encodes CASSLGLGTTGELFF. Full variable domain (missing parts from reference TRBV7-9 and TRBJ2-2): DTGVSQNPRHKITKRGQNVTFRCDPISEHNRLYWYRQTLGQGPEFLTYFQNEAQLEKSRLLSDRFSAERPKGSFSTLEIQRTEQGDSAMYLCASSLGLGTTGELFFGEGSRLTVL.

Written as DNA, the CDR3 is TGTGCCAGCAGCTATGACAGCTCCTACGAGCAGTACTTC. It codes for CASSYDSSYEQYF. V is TRBV6-5 and J is TRBJ2-7; maybe TRBD1 (5 bases). The CDR3 consists of 13 residues. CDR1 and CDR2 from the germline V gene are MNHEY and SVGAGI. The V and J ends lost 6 bases and 0 bases respectively, with 9 bases between them.

The CDR3 protein is CASSGKGLLNTGELFF. The CDR3 DNA reads TGTGCCAGCAGTGGAAAGGGACTACTGAACACCGGGGAGCTGTTTTTT. The rearrangement links TRBV2 to TRBJ2-2, with 7 bases fitting TRBD2. Germline CDR1 is SNHLY and CDR2 is FYNNEI. The CDR3 is made up of 16 amino acids. The J segment lost 1 base and the V segment lost 4 bases, leaving 6 bases of the junction unmatched.

The gene calls are TRBV3-1 (or the pseudogene TRBV3-2) and TRBJ1-5; weak D call: TRBD1 (6 bases). Germline-derived CDR1 and CDR2 are LGHDT and YNNKEL (reference sequence). This CDR3 spans 14 amino acids. V lost 4 bases and J lost 8, with 15 bases in between. The DNA for the CDR3 is TGTGCCAGCAGCCCTAGACAGGCCCGCGAGCCCCAGCATTTT. It translates to CASSPRQAREPQHF.

The CDR3 nucleotides read TGTGCCAGCAGTCGGGGACTAGGCGACTACGAGCAGTACTTC. It is translated as CASSRGLGDYEQYF. The gene calls are TRBV14 and TRBJ2-7; 8 bases fit TRBD2. CDR1 and CDR2 (germline): SGHDN, FVKESK. CDR3 size: 14 residues. V trimming: 6 bases; J trimming: 3 bases; junction bases outside the gene matches: 7. Based on the CDR3 plus reference TRBV14 and TRBJ2-7, the full variable domain is EAGVTQFPSHSVIEKGQTVTLRCDPISGHDNLYWYRRVMGKEIKFLLHFVKESKQDESGMPNNRFLAERTGGTYSTLKVQPAELEDSGVYFCASSRGLGDYEQYFGPGTRLTVT.

The chain has TRBV3-1 (or the pseudogene TRBV3-2) and TRBJ2-3; 9 bases agree with TRBD2. Germline loops: CDR1 LGHDT, CDR2 YNNKEL (reference sequence). The CDR3 runs to 19 residues. J lost 0 bases, V lost 0 bases, and 10 bases had no gene match. CDR3 loop: CASSQELAGAGVSTDTQYF. As DNA, the CDR3 is TGTGCCAGCAGCCAAGAATTAGCGGGGGCCGGGGTTAGCACAGATACGCAGTATTTT.